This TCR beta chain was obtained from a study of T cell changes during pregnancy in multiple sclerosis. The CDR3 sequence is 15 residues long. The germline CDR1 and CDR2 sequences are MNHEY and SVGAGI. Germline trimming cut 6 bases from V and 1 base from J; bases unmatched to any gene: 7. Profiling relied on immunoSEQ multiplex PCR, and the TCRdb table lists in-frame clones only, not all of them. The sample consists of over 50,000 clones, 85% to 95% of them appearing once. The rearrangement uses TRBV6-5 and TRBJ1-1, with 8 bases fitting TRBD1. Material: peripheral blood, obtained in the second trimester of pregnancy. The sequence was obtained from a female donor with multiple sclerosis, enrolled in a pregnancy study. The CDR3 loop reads CASRVLDRGNTEAFF. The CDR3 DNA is TGTGCCAGCAGAGTACTCGACAGGGGGAACACTGAAGCTTTCTTT.